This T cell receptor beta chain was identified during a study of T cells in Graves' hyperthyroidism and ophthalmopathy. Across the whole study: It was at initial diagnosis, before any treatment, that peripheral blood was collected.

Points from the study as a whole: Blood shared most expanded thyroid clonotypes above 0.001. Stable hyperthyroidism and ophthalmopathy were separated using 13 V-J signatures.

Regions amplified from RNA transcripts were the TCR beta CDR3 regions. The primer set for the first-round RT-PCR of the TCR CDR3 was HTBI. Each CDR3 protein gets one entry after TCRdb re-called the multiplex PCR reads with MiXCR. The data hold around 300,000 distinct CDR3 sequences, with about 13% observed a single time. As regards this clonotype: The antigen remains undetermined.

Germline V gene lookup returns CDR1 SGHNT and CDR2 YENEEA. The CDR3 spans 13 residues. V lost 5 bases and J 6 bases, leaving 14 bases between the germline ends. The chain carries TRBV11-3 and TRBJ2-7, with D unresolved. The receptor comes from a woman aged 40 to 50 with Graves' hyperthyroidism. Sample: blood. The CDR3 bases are TGTGCCAGCAGCCTTGGCCCCTTCCGCGAGCAGTACTTC. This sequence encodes CASSLGPFREQYF. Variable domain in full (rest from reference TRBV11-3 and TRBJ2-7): EAGVVQSPRYKIIEKKQPVAFWCNPISGHNTLYWYLQNLGQGPELLIRYENEEAVDDSQLPKDRFSAERLKGVDSTLKIQPAELGDSAVYLCASSLGPFREQYFGPGTRLTVT.